Listed below are T cell receptor beta chains from one sample, sequenced in a study of blood T cell repertoires in COVID-19. This table comes from immunoSEQ multiplex PCR, and its TCRdb copy is limited to in-frame clones, with some not included. The sample lists about 160,000 clones; roughly 93% were seen once. Sequenced: peripheral blood. Every receptor here comes from a woman aged 50 to 65 with acute or convalescent COVID-19. Both conserved end residues are part of each CDR3. D genes are given only for firm matches. Expanded clones are given a class, and other clones once, few, many or no size at all.

size	V	J	D	CDR3	DNA
once	TRBV6-1	TRBJ1-2	.	CASSEVVGSEDYTF	TGTGCCAGCAGTGAGGTTGTGGGCTCAGAAGACTACACCTTC
.	TRBV12-3/TRBV12-4	TRBJ1-2	.	CATQTGGYGYTF	TGTGCCACCCAAACCGGGGGCTATGGCTACACCTTC
.	TRBV7-9	TRBJ1-1	.	CASSLARSGDTEAFF	TGTGCCAGCAGCTTAGCCCGATCGGGGGACACTGAAGCTTTCTTT
.	TRBV10-3	TRBJ2-1	.	CAISDRSRLEQFF	TGTGCCATCAGTGACCGGTCCAGACTGGAGCAGTTCTTC
.	TRBV7-3	TRBJ2-2	.	CASSRQGNTGELFF	TGTGCCAGCAGCCGTCAGGGGAACACCGGGGAGCTGTTTTTT
.	TRBV9	TRBJ1-3	TRBD1	CASSEQGAISGNTIYF	TGTGCCAGCAGCGAGCAGGGGGCGATCTCTGGAAACACCATATATTTT
.	TRBV6-5	TRBJ1-3	.	CASTDRDSGNTIYF	TGTGCCAGCACCGACAGAGACTCTGGAAACACCATATATTTT
.	TRBV5-1	TRBJ2-5	.	CASSLGSGGGQYF	TGCGCCAGCAGCTTGGGTTCCGGGGGTGGCCAGTACTTC
.	TRBV3-1/TRBV3-2	TRBJ1-3	.	CASSQEIEGNTIYF	TGTGCCAGCAGCCAAGAAATCGAGGGAAACACCATATATTTT
.	TRBV7-7	TRBJ1-2	.	CASSPGITGDYGYTF	TGTGCCAGCAGCCCTGGTATTACGGGTGACTATGGCTACACCTTC
.	TRBV11-2	TRBJ1-2	.	CASRAGVAYGYTF	TGTGCCAGCAGGGCAGGGGTCGCCTATGGCTACACCTTC